Here is one T cell receptor beta chain with its context. Authors' processing steps: Reference gene primers were amplified, and this amplification served to estimate nucleated cell counts. Repertoires were generated with immunoSEQ multiplex PCR, while TCRdb's copy carries only in-frame clones and drops some. V and J calls and clone size are as listed in that table; D and trimming were resolved from the DNA. The sample includes more than 80,000 clones, 65% to 75% of them seen just once. The data belong to a study of blood T cell repertoires in COVID-19. Study overall: The United States, Italy and Spain provided the acute and convalescent COVID-19 samples. The analysed material was cDNA or gDNA that came from T cells, B-cell-depleted T cells, or PBMCs.

CDR1 and CDR2 (germline): SGHNT, YYREEE (reference sequence). The CDR3 runs to 14 residues. V dropped 7 bases and J dropped 4 bases, with 14 bases sitting between them. The sample taken for sequencing was peripheral blood. The TCR comes from a human donor with acute or convalescent COVID-19. The donor label of this sample is uncertain. The V gene is TRBV5-4, the J gene TRBJ1-4; D is undetermined. The DNA of the CDR3 is TGTGCCAGCGGGGAGTGGGCTGTTAATGAAAAACTGTTTTTT. This encodes CASGEWAVNEKLFF.